This T cell receptor (beta chain) derives from a study of monozygotic twins with inflammatory bowel disease. The UMIs carried a 6-nucleotide sample barcode, and they were added by template switching. TCRdb reprocessed the 5' RACE reads and stores each CDR3 protein as one record, lacking DNA. Here the sample table reports about 210,000 distinct CDR3 sequences. The study, taken as a whole, reports: Variability in patient repertoires may have come partly from differing immunosuppressive treatments.

As to this clonotype: As yet, its antigen is unknown.

This CDR3 has 16 amino acids. Germline CDR1 is SGHRS and CDR2 is YFSETQ. Input material: blood. The V call is TRBV5-1, the J call TRBJ2-5; TCRdb's D gene call, TRBD2, goes unchecked for lack of DNA. This clonotype was obtained from a human donor with ulcerative colitis or Crohn's disease, or a healthy co-twin of an affected twin (not recorded which). The CDR3 here is CASPDRGRIFQETQYF. The entire variable domain, with the rest obtained from reference TRBV5-1 and TRBJ2-5, is as follows: KAGVTQTPRYLIKTRGQQVTLSCSPISGHRSVSWYQQTPGQGLQFLFEYFSETQRNKGNFPGRFSGRQFSNSRSEMNVSTLELGDSALYLCASPDRGRIFQETQYFGPGTRLLVL.